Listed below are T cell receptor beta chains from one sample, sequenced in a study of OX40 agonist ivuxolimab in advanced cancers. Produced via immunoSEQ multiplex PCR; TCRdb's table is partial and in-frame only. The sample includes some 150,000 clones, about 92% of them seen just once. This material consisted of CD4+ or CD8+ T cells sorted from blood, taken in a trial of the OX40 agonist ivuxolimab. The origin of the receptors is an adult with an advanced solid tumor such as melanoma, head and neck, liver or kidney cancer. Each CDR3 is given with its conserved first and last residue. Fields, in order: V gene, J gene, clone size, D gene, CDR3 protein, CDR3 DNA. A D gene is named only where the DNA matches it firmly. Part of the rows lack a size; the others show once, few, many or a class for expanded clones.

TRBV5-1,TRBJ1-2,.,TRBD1,CASRRTGTGEGYTF,TGCGCCAGCAGGCGTACCGGGACAGGGGAAGGCTACACCTTC
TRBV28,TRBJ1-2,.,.,CASSLSQGMRGYTF,TGTGCCAGCAGTTTGTCCCAGGGTATGCGGGGCTACACCTTC
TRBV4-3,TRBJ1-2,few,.,CASSQAVLLPRGYTF,TGCGCCAGCAGCCAAGCCGTTCTTTTACCGCGGGGCTACACCTTC
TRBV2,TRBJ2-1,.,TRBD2,CASSVEREGLGNEQFF,TGTGCCAGCAGTGTGGAGCGGGAGGGTCTGGGCAATGAGCAGTTCTTC
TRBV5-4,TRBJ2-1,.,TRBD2,CASSGLAGGPDNEQFF,TGTGCCAGCAGCGGACTAGCGGGGGGGCCCGACAATGAGCAGTTCTTC
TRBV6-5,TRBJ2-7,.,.,CASSYSFRESYEQYF,TGTGCCAGCAGTTACTCGTTCAGGGAATCATACGAGCAGTACTTC
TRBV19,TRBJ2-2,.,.,CASSTTGYTGELFF,TGTGCCAGTAGTACTACAGGGTACACCGGGGAGCTGTTTTTT
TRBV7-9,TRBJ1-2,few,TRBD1,CASSPRGQFYTF,TGTGCCAGCAGCCCTAGGGGACAGTTCTACACCTTC
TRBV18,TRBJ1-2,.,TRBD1,CASSPPGQGLSYNYGYTF,TGTGCCAGCTCACCCCCGGGACAGGGTCTCTCGTACAACTATGGCTACACCTTC
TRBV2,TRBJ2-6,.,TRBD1,CASSRTGVLTGANVLTF,TGTGCCAGCAGCCGGACAGGGGTACTTACTGGGGCCAACGTCCTGACTTTC
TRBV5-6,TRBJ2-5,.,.,CASSSGLQKETQYF,TGTGCCAGCAGCTCGGGACTGCAAAAAGAGACCCAGTACTTC
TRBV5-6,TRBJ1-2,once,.,CASRPDLNQGYYGYTF,TGTGCCAGCAGGCCAGACCTAAACCAGGGGTACTATGGCTACACCTTC
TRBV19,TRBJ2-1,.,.,CASSIAGAPLQDEQFF,TGTGCCAGTAGTATAGCGGGAGCCCCTCTACAGGATGAGCAGTTCTTC
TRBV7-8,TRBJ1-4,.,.,CASTRTDEGELFF,TGTGCCAGCACCCGGACAGACGAAGGGGAACTGTTTTTT
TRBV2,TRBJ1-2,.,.,CASRYRDYGYTF,TGTGCCAGCAGGTATAGAGACTATGGCTACACCTTC
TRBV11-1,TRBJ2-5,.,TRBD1,CASSYGTAQETQYF,TGTGCCAGCAGCTACGGGACAGCCCAAGAGACCCAGTACTTC
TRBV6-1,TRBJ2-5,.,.,CASTPRVGETQYF,TGTGCCAGCACCCCACGGGTCGGAGAGACCCAGTACTTC
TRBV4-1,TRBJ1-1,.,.,CASSQDSFPNTEAFF,TGCGCCAGCAGCCAAGACAGTTTCCCGAACACTGAAGCTTTCTTT
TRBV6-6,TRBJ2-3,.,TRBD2,CASRRLAGGRDTQYF,TGTGCCAGCAGGCGACTAGCGGGAGGACGAGATACGCAGTATTTT
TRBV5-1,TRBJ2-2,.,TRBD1,CASSRQGAEDGELFF,TGCGCCAGCAGCCGACAGGGGGCGGAGGACGGGGAGCTGTTTTTT
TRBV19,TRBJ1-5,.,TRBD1,CASRATGLRQPQHF,TGTGCCAGTAGGGCGACAGGGCTTAGGCAGCCCCAGCATTTT
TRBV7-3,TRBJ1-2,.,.,CASSFPGNYGYTF,TGTGCCAGCAGCTTCCCAGGGAACTATGGCTACACCTTC
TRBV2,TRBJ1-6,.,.,CASRGTGTGNSPLHF,TGTGCCAGCAGGGGAACCGGGACGGGCAATTCACCCCTCCACTTT
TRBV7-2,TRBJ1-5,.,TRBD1,CASSQGQGRGQPQHF,TGTGCCAGCAGCCAAGGACAGGGGAGGGGTCAGCCCCAGCATTTT
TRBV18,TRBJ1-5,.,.,CASSLGSNQPQHF,TGTGCCAGCTCACTGGGTAGCAATCAGCCCCAGCATTTT
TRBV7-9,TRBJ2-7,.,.,CASSFTPYYEQYF,TGTGCCAGCAGCTTCACACCTTACTACGAGCAGTACTTC
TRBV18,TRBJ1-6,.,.,CASSGDVYNSPLHF,TGTGCCAGCTCGGGGGACGTCTATAATTCACCCCTCCACTTT
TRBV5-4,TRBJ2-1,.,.,CASSLYGEQFF,TGTGCCAGCAGCTTGTACGGTGAGCAGTTCTTC
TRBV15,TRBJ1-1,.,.,CATSSNSWGTETEAFF,TGTGCCACCAGCTCCAACTCTTGGGGGACGGAAACTGAAGCTTTCTTT
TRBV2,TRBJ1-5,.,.,CASSDRTENQPQHF,TGTGCCAGCAGTGATCGGACGGAGAATCAGCCCCAGCATTTT
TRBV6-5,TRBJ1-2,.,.,CASSYGWGYGGYTF,TGTGCCAGCAGTTACGGATGGGGTTACGGTGGCTACACCTTC
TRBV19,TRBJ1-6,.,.,CASKGSSYNSPLHF,TGTGCCAGTAAGGGGAGCTCCTATAATTCACCCCTCCACTTT
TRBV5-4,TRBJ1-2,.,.,CASSLAGRGNYGYTF,TGTGCCAGCAGCTTGGCCGGCAGGGGCAACTATGGCTACACCTTC
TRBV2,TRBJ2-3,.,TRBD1,CASRQGSTDTQYF,TGTGCCAGCAGACAGGGGTCCACAGATACGCAGTATTTT
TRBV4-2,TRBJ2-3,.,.,CASSQDRGRGGPNTQYF,TGTGCCAGCAGCCAAGATCGGGGCAGGGGGGGACCAAATACGCAGTATTTT